These 4 T cell receptor beta chains were all obtained from the same sample, sequenced in a study of early T cells in non-severe SARS-CoV-2 infection. TCRdb processed the 5' RACE reads anew with MiXCR; each CDR3 protein has one entry. The sample carries nearly 110,000 distinct CDR3 sequences, around 10% recorded once. The sample taken for sequencing was whole blood. The receptors come from an adult who was a healthcare worker with PCR-confirmed SARS-CoV-2 infection or an uninfected control (not recorded which).

The rearrangement uses TRBV3-1 and TRBJ2-1, with D perhaps being TRBD1 or TRBD2 (5 bases each). V lost 6 bases to trimming and J lost 7 bases, with 22 bases between them. From germline, CDR1 is LGHDT and CDR2 YNNKEL (reference sequence). The CDR3 spans 16 residues. CDR3: CASRGVGRDGTNEQFF. The CDR3 DNA follows: TGTGCCAGCAGAGGGGTCGGACGGGACGGCACAAATGAGCAGTTCTTC.

This clonotype was recorded many times. V gene TRBV3-1 combines with J gene TRBJ2-4, with unresolved D. The V end was cut by 5 bases, the J end by 2 bases, with 13 bases between. The CDR3 is 15 residues long. Germline values: CDR1 LGHDT, CDR2 YNNKEL (reference sequence). The CDR3 bases are TGTGCCAGCAGCTTACCGGGTCAGTCCAAAAACATTCAGTACTTC. Its translation: CASSLPGQSKNIQYF.

This chain joins TRBV2 and TRBJ1-1, with 11 bases aligning to TRBD1. This CDR3 comprises 17 residues. CDR1 and CDR2 from the germline V gene are SNHLY and FYNNEI. Trimming took 8 bases from V and 6 from J; bases not matched to a gene: 17. CDR3 residues: CASDRIGQGAPRAEAFF. The CDR3 DNA is TGTGCCAGCGATAGGATAGGACAGGGGGCTCCTAGGGCTGAAGCTTTCTTT.

The chain employs TRBV11-2 and TRBJ1-2; unclear D gene. The CDR3 is 11 residues long. The V end lost 10 bases, the J end lost 6 bases, and 12 bases lay between the germline ends. The germline V gene has CDR1 SGHAT and CDR2 FQNNGV. The CDR3 bases are TGTGCCACAGACACAAGGGATGGCTACACCTTC. It specifies CATDTRDGYTF.